This TCR beta chain is drawn from a study of CD8 T cells in ankylosing spondylitis. General observations from the study: Reported data indicate significant enrichment of disease-linked clones within matched ankylosing spondylitis synovial fluid. A TCR beta motif made of fewer than ten highly homologous variants seemed typical of ankylosing spondylitis blood. Disease-linked clones were found to be CD8+ and relatively rare in peripheral blood. In the blood and synovial fluid of reactive arthritis, some motif variants had been previously reported.

To note about this clonotype: The target antigen is unknown.

Molecular-barcoded quantitative 5'-RACE produced these TCR beta libraries. TCRdb reanalysed the 5' RACE reads using MiXCR and keeps one entry per CDR3 protein. Of hundreds of thousands of distinct CDR3 sequences in the sample, about 10% were seen once. The CDR3 has 16 amino acids. V dropped 3 bases and J dropped 10; count of bases not matched to a gene: 11. Germline CDR1 SGDLS, CDR2 YYNGEE. The chain combines TRBV9 with TRBJ1-6, with TRBD1 identical over 9 bases. The sequence came from a male donor with ankylosing spondylitis. Sequencing was performed on blood, either unsorted or a sorted T cell fraction (not recorded which). The CDR3, as DNA: TGTGCCAGCAGCGGGAGGGGGACAGGGAAGAGATCACCCCTCCACTTT. Its protein is CASSGRGTGKRSPLHF. Full variable domain (remainder filled in from reference TRBV9 and TRBJ1-6): DSGVTQTPKHLITATGQRVTLRCSPRSGDLSVYWYQQSLDQGLQFLIQYYNGEERAKGNILERFSAQQFPDLHSELNLSSLELGDSALYFCASSGRGTGKRSPLHFGNGTRLTVT.